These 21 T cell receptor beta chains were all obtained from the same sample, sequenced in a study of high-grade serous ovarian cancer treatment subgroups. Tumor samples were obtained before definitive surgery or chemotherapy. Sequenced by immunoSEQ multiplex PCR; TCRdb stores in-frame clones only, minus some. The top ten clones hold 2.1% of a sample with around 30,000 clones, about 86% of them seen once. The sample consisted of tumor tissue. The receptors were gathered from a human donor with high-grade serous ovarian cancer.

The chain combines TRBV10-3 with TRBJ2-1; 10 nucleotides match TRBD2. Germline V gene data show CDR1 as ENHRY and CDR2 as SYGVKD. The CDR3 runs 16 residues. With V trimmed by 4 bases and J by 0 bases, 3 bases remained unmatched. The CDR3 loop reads CAISGSSGSSYNEQFF. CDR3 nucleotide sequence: TGTGCCATCAGTGGGTCTAGCGGGAGCTCCTACAATGAGCAGTTCTTC.

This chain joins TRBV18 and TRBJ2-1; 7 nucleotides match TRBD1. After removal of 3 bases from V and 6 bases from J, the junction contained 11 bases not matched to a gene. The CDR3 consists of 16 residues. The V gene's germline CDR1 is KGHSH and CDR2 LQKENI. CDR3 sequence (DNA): TGTGCCAGCTCACCTCAGGCGCGAGGGACAGCCAATGAGCAGTTCTTC. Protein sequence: CASSPQARGTANEQFF.

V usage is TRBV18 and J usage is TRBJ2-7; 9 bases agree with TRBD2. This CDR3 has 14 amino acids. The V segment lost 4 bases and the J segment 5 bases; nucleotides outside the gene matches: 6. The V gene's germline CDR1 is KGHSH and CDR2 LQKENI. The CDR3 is CASSQAGGYHEQYF. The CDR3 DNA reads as TGTGCCAGCTCACAAGCGGGAGGATACCACGAGCAGTACTTC.

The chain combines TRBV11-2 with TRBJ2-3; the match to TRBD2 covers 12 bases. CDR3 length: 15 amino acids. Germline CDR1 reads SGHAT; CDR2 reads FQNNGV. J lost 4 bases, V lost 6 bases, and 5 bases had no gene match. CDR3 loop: CASSLLAGGADTQYF. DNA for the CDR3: TGTGCCAGCAGTCTACTAGCGGGAGGCGCAGATACGCAGTATTTT.

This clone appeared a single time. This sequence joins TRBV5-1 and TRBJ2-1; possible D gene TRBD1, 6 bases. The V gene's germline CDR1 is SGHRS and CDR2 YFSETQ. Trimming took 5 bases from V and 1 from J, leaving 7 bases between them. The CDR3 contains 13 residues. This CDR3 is CASRDRSYNEQFF. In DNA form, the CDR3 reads TGCGCCAGCAGGGACAGATCCTACAATGAGCAGTTCTTC.

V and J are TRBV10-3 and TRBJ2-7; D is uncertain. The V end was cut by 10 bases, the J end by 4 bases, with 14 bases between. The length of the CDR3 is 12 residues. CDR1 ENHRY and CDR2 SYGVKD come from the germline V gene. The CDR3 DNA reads TGTGCCACCAGCCGAGGCGGTTACGAGCAGTACTTC. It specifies CATSRGGYEQYF.

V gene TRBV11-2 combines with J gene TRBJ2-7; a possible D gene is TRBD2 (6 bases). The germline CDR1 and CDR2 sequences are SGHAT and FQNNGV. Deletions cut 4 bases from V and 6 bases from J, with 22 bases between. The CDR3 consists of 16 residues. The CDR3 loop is CASSYHTPGSGVEQYF. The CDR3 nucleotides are TGTGCCAGCAGCTACCACACCCCCGGGAGTGGCGTCGAGCAGTACTTC.

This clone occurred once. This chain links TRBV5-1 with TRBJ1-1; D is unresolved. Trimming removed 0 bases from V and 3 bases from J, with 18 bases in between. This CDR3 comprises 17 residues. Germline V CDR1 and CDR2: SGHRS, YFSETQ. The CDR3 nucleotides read TGCGCCAGCAGCTTGGTCCCCCAGGTAGGTCGGGACACTGAAGCTTTCTTT. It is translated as CASSLVPQVGRDTEAFF.

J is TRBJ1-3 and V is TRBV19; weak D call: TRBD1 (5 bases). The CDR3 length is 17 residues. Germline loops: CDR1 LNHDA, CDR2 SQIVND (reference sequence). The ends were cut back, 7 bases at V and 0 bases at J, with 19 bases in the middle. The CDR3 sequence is CASIPQGRLSSGNTIYF. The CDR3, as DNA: TGTGCCAGTATCCCGCAGGGACGGCTGAGCTCTGGAAACACCATATATTTT.

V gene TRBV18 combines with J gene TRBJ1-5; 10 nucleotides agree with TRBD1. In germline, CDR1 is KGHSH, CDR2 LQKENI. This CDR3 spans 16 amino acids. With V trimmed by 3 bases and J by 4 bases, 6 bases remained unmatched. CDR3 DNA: TGTGCCAGCTCACCTCTACCGGGACAGGGGAATCAGCCCCAGCATTTT. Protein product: CASSPLPGQGNQPQHF.

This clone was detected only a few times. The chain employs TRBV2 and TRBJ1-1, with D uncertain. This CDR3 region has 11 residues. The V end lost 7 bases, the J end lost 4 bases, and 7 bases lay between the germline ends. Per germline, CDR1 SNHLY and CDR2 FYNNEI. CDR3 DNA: TGTGCCAGCAAAGTCTTCACTGAAGCTTTCTTT. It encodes CASKVFTEAFF.

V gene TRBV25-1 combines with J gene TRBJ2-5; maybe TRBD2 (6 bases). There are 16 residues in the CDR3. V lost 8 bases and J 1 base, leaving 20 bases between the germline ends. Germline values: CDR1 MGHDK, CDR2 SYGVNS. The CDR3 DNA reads TGTGCCAGCGCCCACCAGTGGGGGGAGTCCCAAGAGACCCAGTACTTC. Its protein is CASAHQWGESQETQYF.

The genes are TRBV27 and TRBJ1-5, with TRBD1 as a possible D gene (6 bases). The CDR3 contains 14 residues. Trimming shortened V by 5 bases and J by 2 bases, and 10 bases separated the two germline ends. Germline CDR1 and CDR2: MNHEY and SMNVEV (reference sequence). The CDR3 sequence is CASSDRLGNQPQHF. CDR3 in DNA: TGTGCCAGCAGTGACAGGCTCGGCAATCAGCCCCAGCATTTT.

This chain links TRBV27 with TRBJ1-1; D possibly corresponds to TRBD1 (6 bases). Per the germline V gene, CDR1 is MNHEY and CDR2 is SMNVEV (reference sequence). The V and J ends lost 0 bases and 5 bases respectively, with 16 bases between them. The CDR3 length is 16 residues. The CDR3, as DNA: TGTGCCAGCAGTTTATCGTGGGGAGGGGGAAAAACTGAAGCTTTCTTT. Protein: CASSLSWGGGKTEAFF.

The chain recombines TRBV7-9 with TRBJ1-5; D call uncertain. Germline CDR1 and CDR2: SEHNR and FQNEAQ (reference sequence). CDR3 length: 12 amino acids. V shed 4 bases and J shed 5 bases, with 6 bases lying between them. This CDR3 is CASSSGDQPQHF. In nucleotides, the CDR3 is TGTGCCAGCAGCTCTGGGGATCAGCCCCAGCATTTT.

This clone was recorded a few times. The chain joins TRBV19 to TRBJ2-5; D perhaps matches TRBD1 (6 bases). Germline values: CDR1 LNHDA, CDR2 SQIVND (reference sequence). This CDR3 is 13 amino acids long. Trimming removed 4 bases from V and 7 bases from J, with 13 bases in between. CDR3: CASSTGIGGTQYF. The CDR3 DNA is TGTGCCAGTAGTACTGGAATAGGGGGGACCCAGTACTTC.

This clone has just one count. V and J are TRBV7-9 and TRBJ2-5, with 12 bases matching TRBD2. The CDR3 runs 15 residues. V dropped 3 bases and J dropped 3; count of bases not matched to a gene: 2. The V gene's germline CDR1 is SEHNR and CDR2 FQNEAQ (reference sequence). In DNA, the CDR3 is TGTGCCAGCAGCTTTCTAGCGGGAGGGAAAGAGACCCAGTACTTC. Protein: CASSFLAGGKETQYF.

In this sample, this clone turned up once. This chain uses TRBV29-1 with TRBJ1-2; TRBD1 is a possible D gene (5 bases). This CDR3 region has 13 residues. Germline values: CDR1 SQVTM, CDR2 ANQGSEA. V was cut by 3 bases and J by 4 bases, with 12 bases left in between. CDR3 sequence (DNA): TGCAGCGTTGATGGCGGGGCGCCCTATGGCTACACCTTC. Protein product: CSVDGGAPYGYTF.

The CDR3 region has the DNA TGCGCCAGCAGCTTGACAGGGGGCTCGTGGGAGCAGTACTTC. Its protein is CASSLTGGSWEQYF. The rearrangement links TRBV5-1 to TRBJ2-7, with 9 positions matching TRBD1. V was pared by 1 base and J by 7 bases, with 6 bases of the junction left unmatched. The CDR3 loop spans 14 amino acids. Germline CDR1 is SGHRS and CDR2 is YFSETQ.

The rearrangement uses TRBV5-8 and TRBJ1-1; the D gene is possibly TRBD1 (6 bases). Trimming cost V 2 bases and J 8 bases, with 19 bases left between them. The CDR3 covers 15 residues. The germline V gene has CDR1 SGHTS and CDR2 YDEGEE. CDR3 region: CASSLRGFSGTEAFF. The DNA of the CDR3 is TGTGCCAGCAGCTTACGGGGATTTTCCGGGACAGAAGCTTTCTTT. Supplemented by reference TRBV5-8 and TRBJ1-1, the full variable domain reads EAGVTQSPTHLIKTRGQQATLRCSPISGHTSVYWYQQALGLGLQFLLWYDEGEERNRGNFPPRFSGRQFPNYSSELNVNALELEDSALYLCASSLRGFSGTEAFFGQGTRLTVV.

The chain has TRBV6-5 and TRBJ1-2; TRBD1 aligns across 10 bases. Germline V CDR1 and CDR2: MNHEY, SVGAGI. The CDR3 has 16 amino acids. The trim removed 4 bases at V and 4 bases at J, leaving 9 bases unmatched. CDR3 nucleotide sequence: TGTGCCAGCAGTTTAAGGGCAGACAGGGGGCTCTATGGCTACACCTTC. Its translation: CASSLRADRGLYGYTF.